The text below deals with one T cell receptor beta chain. Its antigen is unidentified. Germline V gene lookup returns CDR1 LNHDA and CDR2 SQIVND (reference sequence). The CDR3 extends over 12 amino acids. The V and J ends lost 5 bases and 3 bases respectively, with 7 bases between them. Sequenced by immunoSEQ multiplex PCR; TCRdb stores in-frame clones only, minus some. Of roughly 93,000 clones listed, roughly nine tenths are singletons. This entry comes from a study of T cell responses to AZD1222 COVID-19 vaccine. Overall study findings and caveats: Donors were largely white British and mainly female; clonal diversity was possibly underestimated. Close to half of all spike-specific TCRs reportedly target regions of the variants that are unmutated. At study baseline, merely a handful of AZD1222 recipients were seropositive. The span of vaccine-associated CD4 TCRs extended across spike, with dominance at 160-218 and 743-854.

This TCR came from an adult in good health. V gene TRBV19 combines with J gene TRBJ1-1; D not resolved. The sample here was peripheral blood, taken on day 0 of MenACWY control vaccination. CDR3 coding DNA: TGTGCCAGTAGTCCGGGATACACTGAAGCTTTCTTT. It is translated as CASSPGYTEAFF.